The rows below give T cell receptor beta chains drawn from one sample of a study of shared clonotypes between healthy human individuals. The data were produced by immunoSEQ multiplex PCR, yet TCRdb's version contains in-frame clones alone and is incomplete. The sample carries over 2 million clones, just under 95% recorded once. The specimen was naive CD4+ T cells from PBMCs. All receptors derive from a man aged 18 to 30 in good health. Some clones in this sample may be carry-over from other donors' samples. CDR3s include the opening cysteine and the closing phenylalanine or tryptophan. Fields, in order: CDR3 protein, CDR3 DNA, D gene, J gene, V gene, CDR3 length, clone size. D genes are given only for firm matches. Size tells how often a clone was seen (once, few, many) or the class of an expanded clone, and some rows leave it out.

CASSQGLAVPGTQYF TGTGCCAGCTCGCAGGGACTAGCGGTTCCCGGTACGCAGTATTTT TRBD2 TRBJ2-3 TRBV18 15 -
CASSHEVSNQPQHF TGCGCCAGCAGCCACGAGGTTAGCAATCAGCCCCAGCATTTT - TRBJ1-5 TRBV4-3 14 once
CASSVSGDGANVLTF TGTGCCAGCAGCGTATCGGGCGATGGGGCCAACGTCCTGACTTTC - TRBJ2-6 TRBV7-3 15 -
CASSLTSGGPGELFF TGCGCCAGCAGCTTAACATCTGGGGGCCCCGGGGAGCTGTTTTTT - TRBJ2-2 TRBV5-1 15 -
CASLQGNEQFF TGTGCCAGCCTACAGGGCAATGAGCAGTTCTTC - TRBJ2-1 TRBV2 11 -
CASNTPLNYGYTF TGTGCCAGCAACACCCCTCTTAACTATGGCTACACCTTC - TRBJ1-2 TRBV28 13 -
CSVETSGSYEQYF TGCAGCGTTGAGACTAGCGGGAGCTACGAGCAGTACTTC TRBD2 TRBJ2-7 TRBV29-1 13 -
CASSLVGTDYNEQFF TGCGCCAGCAGCTTGGTGGGGACGGACTACAATGAGCAGTTCTTC - TRBJ2-1 TRBV5-1 15 -
CASSVVGTSGYNEQFF TGTGCCAGCAGCGTAGTAGGGACTAGCGGATACAATGAGCAGTTCTTC TRBD2 TRBJ2-1 TRBV9 16 -
CASSLGSGSSREQFF TGTGCCAGCAGCTTAGGTAGCGGGAGCTCTCGCGAGCAGTTCTTC TRBD2 TRBJ2-1 TRBV7-2 15 -
CAWRGTGDPREKLFF TGTGCCTGGAGGGGGACAGGGGACCCTAGGGAAAAACTGTTTTTT TRBD1 TRBJ1-4 TRBV30 15 -
CASSRQGAGNQPQHF TGTGCCAGCAGCAGACAGGGGGCGGGCAATCAGCCCCAGCATTTT TRBD1 TRBJ1-5 TRBV27 15 -
CASSLSLNTEAFF TGTGCCAGCAGTTTAAGCCTGAACACTGAAGCTTTCTTT - TRBJ1-1 TRBV27 13 -
CATSSRLAGYNEQFF TGTGCCACCAGCAGTAGATTAGCGGGTTACAATGAGCAGTTCTTC TRBD2 TRBJ2-1 TRBV15 15 -
CASSPRGVAGETQYF TGTGCCAGCAGCCCTCGTGGGGTAGCAGGCGAGACCCAGTACTTC - TRBJ2-5 TRBV5-6 15 -
CASSLRGPSSYEQYF TGTGCCAGCAGTTTAAGAGGGCCCAGCTCCTACGAGCAGTACTTC - TRBJ2-7 TRBV27 15 -
CSAGQGAYEQFF TGCAGCGCCGGACAGGGGGCCTATGAGCAGTTCTTC TRBD1 TRBJ2-1 TRBV29-1 12 -
CASNRGESNTGELFF TGCGCCAGCAACCGAGGGGAATCGAACACCGGGGAGCTGTTTTTT - TRBJ2-2 TRBV5-1 15 -
CASSFRQYNQPQHF TGTGCCAGCAGTTTTCGACAGTACAATCAGCCCCAGCATTTT - TRBJ1-5 TRBV28 14 -
CSVEAGTGYGDGYTF TGCAGCGTTGAAGCCGGGACAGGGTATGGAGATGGCTACACCTTC TRBD1 TRBJ1-2 TRBV29-1 15 -
CASSQTGRGNQPQHF TGTGCCAGCAGCCAAACGGGCCGAGGCAATCAGCCCCAGCATTTT - TRBJ1-5 TRBV14 15 -
CASSLGVGFGEQFF TGCGCCAGCAGCTTGGGGGTGGGATTCGGTGAGCAGTTCTTC - TRBJ2-1 TRBV5-1 14 -
CASSVARGQSYNEQFF TGTGCCAGCAGCGTAGCAAGGGGGCAGTCCTACAATGAGCAGTTCTTC TRBD1 TRBJ2-1 TRBV9 16 -
CASSLDGGAAEAFF TGTGCCAGCAGCTTGGATGGGGGAGCGGCTGAAGCTTTCTTT - TRBJ1-1 TRBV5-6 14 -
CASSSRAAGELFF TGTGCCAGCAGCTCCAGGGCAGCCGGGGAGCTGTTTTTT - TRBJ2-2 TRBV7-2 13 -
CASSIGGRGDVQYF TGTGCCAGCAGTATAGGAGGCAGGGGAGATGTTCAGTACTTC - TRBJ2-4 TRBV28 14 -
CASSLGGRLGGFEQFF TGTGCCAGCAGCTTGGGCGGTCGGCTAGGGGGCTTTGAGCAGTTCTTC TRBD1 TRBJ2-1 TRBV5-6 16 -
CASSFDRGVGTEAFF TGTGCCAGCAGTTTCGACAGGGGCGTAGGCACTGAAGCTTTCTTT TRBD1 TRBJ1-1 TRBV27 15 -
CASRPGLGATEAFF TGTGCCAGCAGACCGGGCCTAGGGGCCACTGAAGCTTTCTTT - TRBJ1-1 TRBV28 14 -
CASRRESDTQYF TGTGCCAGCAGGAGGGAGTCAGATACGCAGTATTTT - TRBJ2-3 TRBV5-6 12 -
CASSLFRGLAGGIIETQYF TGTGCCAGCAGTTTATTCCGAGGACTAGCGGGAGGGATTATAGAGACCCAGTACTTC TRBD2 TRBJ2-5 TRBV28 19 -
CASSLGTDYGYTF TGCGCCAGCAGCCTAGGGACAGACTATGGCTACACCTTC TRBD1 TRBJ1-2 TRBV5-1 13 -
CASSQQGNQPQHF TGCGCCAGCAGCCAACAGGGGAATCAGCCCCAGCATTTT - TRBJ1-5 TRBV4-3 13 -
CASSLPSPGSGNTGELFF TGCGCCAGCAGCTTACCCAGTCCAGGGAGTGGGAACACCGGGGAGCTGTTTTTT - TRBJ2-2 TRBV5-1 18 -
CASSRDRVGGQPQHF TGTGCCAGCAGCCGCGACAGGGTTGGGGGTCAGCCCCAGCATTTT TRBD1 TRBJ1-5 TRBV6-5 15 -
CASSSGQNTEAFF TGTGCCAGCAGCTCGGGACAGAACACTGAAGCTTTCTTT - TRBJ1-1 TRBV5-4 13 -
CASSFHQGEAFF TGTGCCAGCAGTTTCCACCAGGGTGAAGCTTTCTTT - TRBJ1-1 TRBV28 12 -
CASSAGGTYNEQFF TGCGCCAGCAGTGCAGGGGGGACCTACAATGAGCAGTTCTTC - TRBJ2-1 TRBV10-2 14 -
CASSPPGSPNTEAFF TGTGCCAGCAGCCCACCGGGAAGCCCGAACACTGAAGCTTTCTTT - TRBJ1-1 TRBV11-2 15 once
CASSWRGEAANNEQFF TGTGCCAGCAGCTGGAGGGGCGAAGCGGCTAACAATGAGCAGTTCTTC - TRBJ2-1 TRBV7-3 16 -
CASSALTGSLEQYF TGTGCCAGCAGCGCTTTGACAGGGTCTCTCGAGCAGTACTTC TRBD1 TRBJ2-7 TRBV9 14 -
CASSPRDQRVETQYF TGTGCCAGCAGTCCGCGGGACCAGCGAGTGGAGACCCAGTACTTC - TRBJ2-5 TRBV6-5 15 -
CASRLGNTEAFF TGTGCCAGCAGGCTAGGGAACACTGAAGCTTTCTTT - TRBJ1-1 TRBV7-2 12 -
CSLGREGFEQYF TGCTCTCTAGGGAGGGAGGGGTTCGAGCAGTACTTC TRBD2 TRBJ2-7 TRBV2 12 -
CATTAGTRVLEQYF TGTGCCACCACAGCCGGGACTAGGGTCCTCGAGCAGTACTTC TRBD2 TRBJ2-7 TRBV2 14 -
CASKTSGANVLTF TGCGCCAGCAAAACTTCTGGGGCCAACGTCCTGACTTTC - TRBJ2-6 TRBV5-1 13 -
CASSLPSGGYGYTF TGTGCCAGCAGTTTACCCAGCGGGGGGTATGGCTACACCTTC - TRBJ1-2 TRBV28 14 -
CASSLEIPGELFF TGCGCCAGCAGCTTGGAAATTCCCGGGGAGCTGTTTTTT - TRBJ2-2 TRBV5-1 13 -
CASSRGSRDQETQYF TGTGCCAGCAGCCGCGGAAGCAGGGATCAAGAGACCCAGTACTTC - TRBJ2-5 TRBV7-9 15 -